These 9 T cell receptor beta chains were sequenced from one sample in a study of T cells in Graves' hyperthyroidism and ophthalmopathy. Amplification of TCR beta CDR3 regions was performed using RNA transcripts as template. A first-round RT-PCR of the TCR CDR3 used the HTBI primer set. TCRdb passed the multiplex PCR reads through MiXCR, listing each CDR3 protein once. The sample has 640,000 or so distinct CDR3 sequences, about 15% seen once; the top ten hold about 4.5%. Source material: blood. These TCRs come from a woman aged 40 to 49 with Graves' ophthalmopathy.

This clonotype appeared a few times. CDR3: CASSQESANNQPQHF. The CDR3 bases are TGTGCCAGCAGCCAAGAATCAGCCAACAATCAGCCCCAGCATTTT. This chain links TRBV6-2 or TRBV6-3 with TRBJ1-5, with no clear D. The V and J ends lost 6 bases and 3 bases respectively, with 15 bases between them. From germline, CDR1 is MNHEY and CDR2 SVGEGT. The CDR3 runs to 15 residues.

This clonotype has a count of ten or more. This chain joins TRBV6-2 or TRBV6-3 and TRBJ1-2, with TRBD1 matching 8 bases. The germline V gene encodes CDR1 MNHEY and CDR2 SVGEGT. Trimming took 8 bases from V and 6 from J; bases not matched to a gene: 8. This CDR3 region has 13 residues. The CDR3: CASGTDREDGYTF. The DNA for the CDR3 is TGTGCCAGCGGCACGGACAGGGAAGATGGCTACACCTTC.

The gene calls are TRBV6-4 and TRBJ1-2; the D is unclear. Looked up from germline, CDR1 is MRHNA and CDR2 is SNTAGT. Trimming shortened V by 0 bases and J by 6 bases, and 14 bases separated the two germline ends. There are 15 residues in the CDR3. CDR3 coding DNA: TGTGCCAGCAGTGACTCCACAGACAAGAAGAATGGCTACACCTTC. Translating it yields CASSDSTDKKNGYTF.

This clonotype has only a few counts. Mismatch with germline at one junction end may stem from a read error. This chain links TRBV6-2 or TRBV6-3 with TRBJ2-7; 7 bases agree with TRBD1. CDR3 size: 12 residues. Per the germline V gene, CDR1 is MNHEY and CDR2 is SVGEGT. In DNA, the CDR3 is TGTGCCAGCAGTTACCCCGACAGGGAGAAGCACTTC. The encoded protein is CASSYPDREKHF.

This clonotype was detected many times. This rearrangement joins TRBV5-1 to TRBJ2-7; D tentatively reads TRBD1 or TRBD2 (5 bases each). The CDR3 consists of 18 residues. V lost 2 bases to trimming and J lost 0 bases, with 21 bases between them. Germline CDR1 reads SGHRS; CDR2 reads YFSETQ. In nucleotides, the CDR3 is TGCGCCAGCAGCTTTACTCAATTACGGGACGGATTCTCCTACGAGCAGTACTTC. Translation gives CASSFTQLRDGFSYEQYF.

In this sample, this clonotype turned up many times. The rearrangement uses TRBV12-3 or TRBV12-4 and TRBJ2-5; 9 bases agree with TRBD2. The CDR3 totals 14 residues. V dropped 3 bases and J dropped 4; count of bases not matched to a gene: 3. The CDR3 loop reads CASSFGGGGETQYF. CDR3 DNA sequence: TGTGCCAGCAGTTTCGGCGGGGGGGGAGAGACCCAGTACTTC.

CDR3 sequence: CASSYNGPGEAFF. In DNA, the CDR3 is TGTGCCAGCAGTTATAATGGGCCGGGCGAAGCTTTCTTT. This chain links TRBV6-2 or TRBV6-3 with TRBJ1-1; D gene ambiguous. V was pared by 3 bases and J by 8 bases, with 13 bases between. CDR1 MNHEY and CDR2 SVGEGT come from the germline V gene. This CDR3 spans 13 amino acids.

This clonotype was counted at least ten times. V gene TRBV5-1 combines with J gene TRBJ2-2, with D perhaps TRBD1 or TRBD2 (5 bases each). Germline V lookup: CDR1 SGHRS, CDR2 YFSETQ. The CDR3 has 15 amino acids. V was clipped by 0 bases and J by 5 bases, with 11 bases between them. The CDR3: CASSLAGAATGELFF. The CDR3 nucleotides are TGCGCCAGCAGCTTGGCCGGGGCCGCGACCGGGGAGCTGTTTTTT. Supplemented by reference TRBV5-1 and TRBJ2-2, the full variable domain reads KAGVTQTPRYLIKTRGQQVTLSCSPISGHRSVSWYQQTPGQGLQFLFEYFSETQRNKGNFPGRFSGRQFSNSRSEMNVSTLELGDSALYLCASSLAGAATGELFFGEGSRLTVL.

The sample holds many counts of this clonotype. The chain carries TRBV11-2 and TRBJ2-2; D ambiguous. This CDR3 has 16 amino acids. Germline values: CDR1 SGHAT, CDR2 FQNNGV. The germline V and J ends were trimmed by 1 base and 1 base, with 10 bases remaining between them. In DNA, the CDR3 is TGTGCCAGCAGCTTAGGAAGGCGAGTGAACACCGGGGAGCTGTTTTTT. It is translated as CASSLGRRVNTGELFF.